This is a list of T cell receptor beta chains from one sample in a study of cytomegalovirus exposure and HLA in healthy donors. The data were produced by immunoSEQ multiplex PCR, yet TCRdb's version contains in-frame clones alone and is incomplete. Among more than 150,000 clones listed, around 80% were seen once. The source material was PBMCs. Every receptor here comes from a man aged 18 to 35 in good health and CMV-seronegative. CDR3s include the opening cysteine and the closing phenylalanine or tryptophan. D genes are given only for firm matches. Rows may omit the clone size; those that give it use once, few, many or a size class.

size: NA; D: NA; V: TRBV9; J: TRBJ2-2; DNA: TGTGCCAGCAGCGTAGGGCTCCCGGGGGACACCGGGGAGCTGTTTTTT; CDR3: CASSVGLPGDTGELFF
size: NA; D: TRBD1; V: TRBV7-3; J: TRBJ1-2; DNA: TGTGCCAGCAGCTTAACGAGTTGGACAGGCCCAGCTAACTATGGCTACACCTTC; CDR3: CASSLTSWTGPANYGYTF
size: NA; D: NA; V: TRBV30; J: TRBJ1-3; DNA: TGTGCCTGGAGTAAAGCCTTTGGAAACACCATATATTTT; CDR3: CAWSKAFGNTIYF
size: NA; D: TRBD2; V: TRBV18; J: TRBJ2-7; DNA: TGTGCCAGCTCACCAGCGGCGGGGGATACCTACGAGCAGTACTTC; CDR3: CASSPAAGDTYEQYF
size: NA; D: NA; V: TRBV20-1; J: TRBJ2-1; DNA: TGCAGTGCTTTAGGGAGAAGTGAGCAGTTCTTC; CDR3: CSALGRSEQFF
size: NA; D: TRBD1; V: TRBV27; J: TRBJ2-2; DNA: TGTGCCAGCAGAGTCGGACAGGTACCCGGGGAGCTGTTTTTT; CDR3: CASRVGQVPGELFF
size: NA; D: TRBD1; V: TRBV18; J: TRBJ2-2; DNA: TGTGCCAGCTCCCGAAGGACAGGGGACGGGGAGCTGTTTTTT; CDR3: CASSRRTGDGELFF
size: NA; D: NA; V: TRBV4-3; J: TRBJ2-5; DNA: TGCGCCAGCAGCCAAGCTGGCGGAGAGACCCAGTACTTC; CDR3: CASSQAGGETQYF
size: NA; D: TRBD2; V: TRBV27; J: TRBJ2-3; DNA: TGTGCCAGCAGTTTACGGGGGACTAGCGGTAGCACAGATACGCAGTATTTT; CDR3: CASSLRGTSGSTDTQYF
size: NA; D: NA; V: TRBV7-8; J: TRBJ1-1; DNA: TGTGCCAGCAGCTTAGCGGGGGGGCCGAACACTGAAGCTTTCTTT; CDR3: CASSLAGGPNTEAFF
size: NA; D: TRBD1; V: TRBV28; J: TRBJ1-1; DNA: TGTGCCAGCAGTAGACAGGGGCGAGCTGAAGCTTTCTTT; CDR3: CASSRQGRAEAFF
size: few; D: NA; V: TRBV30; J: TRBJ1-3; DNA: TGTGCCTGGAGTGTAGGGCAGTTGGGGCATGGAAACACCATATATTTT; CDR3: CAWSVGQLGHGNTIYF
size: NA; D: TRBD1; V: TRBV30; J: TRBJ1-2; DNA: TGTGCCTGGAGTATGGGGACCGGGACAGCCGGTCGCGGCTACACCTTC; CDR3: CAWSMGTGTAGRGYTF
size: NA; D: NA; V: TRBV5-1; J: TRBJ2-1; DNA: TGCGCCAGCACCACAATGGGGGGATGGGATGAGCAGTTCTTC; CDR3: CASTTMGGWDEQFF
size: NA; D: NA; V: TRBV7-2; J: TRBJ2-7; DNA: TGTGCCAGCAGGTCAACGAGGTCGGCCTACGAGCAGTACTTC; CDR3: CASRSTRSAYEQYF
size: NA; D: TRBD2; V: TRBV7-9; J: TRBJ2-2; DNA: TGTGCCAGCAGCTCGGAAGCGGGAGGGCCTGCCGGGGAGCTGTTTTTT; CDR3: CASSSEAGGPAGELFF
size: NA; D: NA; V: TRBV7-9; J: TRBJ1-2; DNA: TGTGCCAGCAGCTTAGAGGCGGGTCGGGGCTATGGCTACACCTTC; CDR3: CASSLEAGRGYGYTF
size: few; D: TRBD1; V: TRBV5-4; J: TRBJ1-1; DNA: TGTGCCAGCAGCTTGAATCCGGGACAGGGGGTCACTGAAGCTTTCTTT; CDR3: CASSLNPGQGVTEAFF